Shown below are 26 T cell receptor beta chains from a single sample sequenced in a study of metastatic and nonmetastatic thyroid tumors. Each patient went into thyroid surgery without having received any treatment. TCRdb re-called the PCR reads with MiXCR. The sample holds 30,000 to 35,000 clones, about 15% seen once. What was sequenced was blood. All receptors come from a male donor with papillary thyroid cancer or a benign thyroid nodule (not recorded which). Some clones in this sample may be carry-over from other donors' samples.

This clone has at least ten counts. CDR3 residues: CASSPLGLADTDTQYF. DNA of the CDR3: TGTGCCAGCAGCCCACTGGGACTAGCAGACACAGATACGCAGTATTTT. The V gene is TRBV11-1, the J gene TRBJ2-3, with 9 bases aligning to TRBD2. The CDR3 covers 16 residues. The V gene end was trimmed by 5 bases and the J gene end by 2 bases; junction bases not matched to a gene: 8. Germline values: CDR1 SGHAT, CDR2 FQDESV (reference sequence).

In its sample, this clone was seen many times. The chain is built from TRBV3-1 and TRBJ2-3, with D uncertain. The CDR3 covers 13 residues. Germline V lookup: CDR1 LGHDT, CDR2 YNNKEL (reference sequence). V gave up 4 bases and J gave up 10 bases, with 15 bases separating them. The CDR3 here is CASSPRPESAQYF. In DNA, the CDR3 is TGTGCCAGCAGCCCCCGGCCCGAGTCGGCGCAGTATTTT.

This clone was counted ten times or more. The genes are TRBV7-9 and TRBJ1-1; no firm D call. Trimming took 5 bases from V and 7 from J, leaving 14 bases between them. Germline V gene sequence: CDR1 SEHNR, CDR2 FQNEAQ (reference sequence). This CDR3 spans 13 amino acids. The CDR3 protein is CASSQSDRSEAFF. The CDR3 DNA sequence: TGTGCCAGCAGCCAATCGGACCGGAGTGAAGCTTTCTTT.

This clone came up many times. CDR3 protein: CASGGKFIMNTEAFF. The CDR3 bases are TGTGCCAGCGGGGGGAAGTTTATAATGAACACTGAAGCTTTCTTT. The V and J genes are TRBV2 and TRBJ1-1, with D maybe TRBD1 (5 bases). CDR3 size: 15 residues. Germline V gene data show CDR1 as SNHLY and CDR2 as FYNNEI. Deletions cut 8 bases from V and 0 bases from J, with 16 bases between.

On this clone itself: This clone may be a read error of a much larger clone one base away. This same CDR3 is encoded by further DNA sequences in the sample. CDR3 amino acids: CAWSLTGGEAFF. CDR3 in DNA: TGTGCCTGGAGTCTCACGGGAGGGGAAGCTTTCTTT. The chain recombines TRBV30 with TRBJ1-1; D not resolved. CDR3 size: 12 residues. V was pared by 2 bases and J by 8 bases, with 12 bases between. The germline V gene has CDR1 GTSNPN and CDR2 SVGIG (reference sequence).

The gene calls are TRBV7-2 and TRBJ2-7, with 11 bases aligning to TRBD2. CDR1 is SGHTA, CDR2 FQGNSA, per germline. V shed 7 bases, J shed 1 base, and the junction held 6 bases outside the gene matches. This CDR3 is 15 amino acids long. The CDR3 DNA reads TGTGCCAGCATCCTAGCGGGAGGTCCTTCCTACGAGCAGTACTTC. Translating gives CASILAGGPSYEQYF.

The chain uses TRBV20-1 and TRBJ2-3; TRBD1 agrees at 9 bases. Trimming cost V 6 bases and J 4 bases; bases outside gene matches: 8. The CDR3 is 14 residues long. Germline lookup yields CDR1 DFQATT and CDR2 SNEGSKA (reference sequence). This CDR3 reads CSAPGQGLSDTQYF. CDR3 nucleotides: TGCAGTGCCCCGGGACAGGGTCTATCAGATACGCAGTATTTT.

This clone was seen repeatedly, ten times or more. The chain recombines TRBV7-9 with TRBJ1-3; D unresolved. CDR1 is SEHNR and CDR2 is FQNEAQ in the germline V gene (reference sequence). The ends were cut back, 2 bases at V and 4 bases at J, with 3 bases in the middle. The CDR3 consists of 12 residues. CDR3 region: CASSLSGNTIYF. CDR3 in DNA: TGTGCCAGCAGCTTATCCGGAAACACCATATATTTT.

This clone was counted between two and nine times. This chain links TRBV6-5 with TRBJ2-3, with TRBD2 as a possible D gene (7 bases). Trimming stripped 1 base from V and 3 bases from J, with 14 bases between. CDR1 is MNHEY, CDR2 SVGAGI, per germline. This CDR3 is 16 amino acids long. The CDR3 DNA follows: TGTGCCAGCAGTTACTGGGGGGGGGGGGCGACAGATACGCAGTATTTT. This codes for CASSYWGGGATDTQYF.

This clone occurred many times. This chain uses TRBV19 with TRBJ2-4; D is perhaps TRBD2 (5 bases). Germline V gives CDR1 LNHDA, CDR2 SQIVND (reference sequence). The CDR3 extends over 11 amino acids. The V and J ends lost 5 bases and 8 bases respectively, with 7 bases between them. The CDR3, as DNA: TGTGCCAGTAGTGGAGGAGACATTCAGTACTTC. Translating gives CASSGGDIQYF.

At least ten counts were recorded for this clone. The CDR3 nucleotides are TGTGCCAGCAGTTTTGGCAGGGGGCTTGGGGGCTACACCTTC. Its protein is CASSFGRGLGGYTF. The chain is built from TRBV27 and TRBJ1-2, with 8 bases matching TRBD1. In germline, CDR1 is MNHEY, CDR2 SMNVEV (reference sequence). This CDR3 contains 14 residues. V shed 3 bases, J shed 8 bases, and the junction held 8 bases outside the gene matches.

This clone was found many times. J is TRBJ2-3 and V is TRBV7-3; 12 bases line up with TRBD2. This CDR3 spans 16 amino acids. V lost 3 bases to trimming and J lost 5 bases; unmatched junction nucleotides: 6. From germline, CDR1 is SGHTA and CDR2 FQGTGA. The CDR3 loop reads CASSLSSGRAGDTQYF. The CDR3 nucleotides are TGTGCCAGCAGCTTGTCTAGCGGGAGGGCCGGAGATACGCAGTATTTT.

This clone was recorded at least ten times. Other DNA sequences of this sample code for an identical CDR3. This chain links TRBV20-1 with TRBJ2-1; TRBD2 aligns across 10 bases. J was trimmed by 0 bases and V by 1 base; bases with no gene match: 0. This CDR3 has 15 amino acids. Germline CDR1 and CDR2: DFQATT and SNEGSKA (reference sequence). Written as DNA, the CDR3 is TGCAGTGCTAGAGGACTAGCGGGCTCCTACAATGAGCAGTTCTTC. This sequence encodes CSARGLAGSYNEQFF.

This clone was seen many times. V gene TRBV27 combines with J gene TRBJ2-7; D perhaps matches TRBD2 (6 bases). This CDR3 is 11 amino acids long. The germline V gene encodes CDR1 MNHEY and CDR2 SMNVEV (reference sequence). V lost 6 bases, J lost 6 bases, and 9 bases lay in between. The DNA for the CDR3 is TGTGCCAGCAGCGGGGGACTCGAGCAGTACTTC. It specifies CASSGGLEQYF.

Note on this clone: As the CDR3 is not closed by the conserved phenylalanine or tryptophan, this likely results from a read error. This sequence joins TRBV7-8 and TRBJ1-2; TRBD1 matches 8 bases. J gave up 3 bases and V 1 base, and 4 bases lay outside the gene matches. This CDR3 is built from 15 residues. CDR1 SGHVS and CDR2 FQNEAQ come from the germline V gene. CDR3 DNA sequence: TGTGCCAGCAGCTTAGTCGGGACAGGACACTATGGCTACACCCTC. Translation: CASSLVGTGHYGYTL.

Remarks on this clone: Compared with germline, one end of the junction differs, possibly owing to a read error. This chain links TRBV7-2 with TRBJ1-4, with D perhaps matching TRBD1 (5 bases). Germline CDR1 reads SGHTA; CDR2 reads FQGNSA. The CDR3 is 17 residues long. For the CDR3, the DNA is TGTGCCGGCAGCTTAGGGGTCGTGTCCCTAATCGAGGGAAAGCTGTTTTTT. This gives the protein CAGSLGVVSLIEGKLFF.

A few counts support this clone. The junction differs from germline at one of its ends, possibly a read error. The chain joins TRBV28 to TRBJ2-2; D remains ambiguous. Germline V lookup: CDR1 MDHEN, CDR2 SYDVKM. The CDR3 spans 13 residues. The CDR3: CASSLIDAGELFF. The CDR3 DNA follows: TGTGCCAGCAGTTTAATCGACGCCGGTGAGCTGTTTTTT. The full variable domain, completed using reference TRBV28 and TRBJ2-2, is DVKVTQSSRYLVKRTGEKVFLECVQDMDHENMFWYRQDPGLGLRLIYFSYDVKMKEKGDIPEGYSVSREKKERFSLILESASTNQTSMYLCASSLIDAGELFFGEGSRLTVL.

On this clone: A read error is possible here, since a much larger clone lies one base away. The V call is TRBV20-1, the J call TRBJ2-3; 9 positions agree with TRBD2. The germline V gene encodes CDR1 DFQATT and CDR2 SNEGSKA (reference sequence). This CDR3 region has 14 residues. V lost 7 bases to trimming and J lost 2 bases; unmatched junction nucleotides: 7. The CDR3 sequence is CSEKLAGTTDTQYF. The CDR3 DNA reads as TGCAGTGAAAAGCTAGCGGGGACCACAGATACGCAGTATTTT.

This CDR3 is CASGLPTPGLAGKVGTGELFF. CDR3 DNA: TGTGCTAGTGGTTTGCCTACACCGGGACTAGCGGGAAAGGTCGGCACCGGGGAGCTGTTTTTT. This chain connects TRBV12-5 to TRBJ2-2, with TRBD2 identical over 13 bases. V was clipped by 2 bases and J by 4 bases; unmatched bases: 16. CDR1 and CDR2 (germline): LGHNT, FRNRAP. This CDR3 spans 21 amino acids.

This clone was observed at least ten times. V usage is TRBV19 and J usage is TRBJ2-7; 8 bases line up with TRBD2. CDR1 is LNHDA and CDR2 is SQIVND in the germline V gene (reference sequence). With V trimmed by 5 bases and J by 5 bases, 11 bases remained unmatched. There are 15 residues in the CDR3. This CDR3 reads CASSHYSGTMDEQYF. Written as DNA, the CDR3 is TGTGCCAGTAGTCACTATAGCGGGACGATGGACGAGCAGTACTTC.

The chain links TRBV7-6 to TRBJ2-5; the D is unclear. The CDR3 spans 14 residues. Germline CDR1 is SGHVS and CDR2 is FNYEAQ. V was trimmed by 5 bases and J by 1 base, leaving 11 bases between them. This CDR3 is CASSRRTVQETQYF. The CDR3 nucleotides are TGTGCCAGCAGCCGCCGTACAGTCCAAGAGACCCAGTACTTC.

In this sample, this clone turned up many times. V usage is TRBV5-6 and J usage is TRBJ2-2, with D possibly being TRBD1 (6 bases). Per the germline V gene, CDR1 is SGHDT and CDR2 is YYEEEE. With 3 bases removed from V and 6 bases from J, the gap between germline ends came to 18 bases. The CDR3 length is 16 residues. The CDR3 region has the DNA TGTGCCAGCAGCTCCCCATACCGCAGGGGATCCGGGGAGCTGTTTTTT. Protein sequence: CASSSPYRRGSGELFF. Together with reference TRBV5-6 and TRBJ2-2, the CDR3 gives the full variable domain: DAGVTQSPTHLIKTRGQQVTLRCSPKSGHDTVSWYQQALGQGPQFIFQYYEEEERQRGNFPDRFSGHQFPNYSSELNVNALLLGDSALYLCASSSPYRRGSGELFFGEGSRLTVL.

The sample holds many counts of this clone. This chain uses TRBV20-1 with TRBJ2-1; 9 bases match TRBD2. Germline values: CDR1 DFQATT, CDR2 SNEGSKA (reference sequence). V shed 0 bases, J shed 6 bases, and the junction held 12 bases outside the gene matches. This CDR3 spans 17 amino acids. CDR3 sequence: CSARDPNAGGPINEQFF. The DNA for the CDR3 is TGCAGTGCTAGAGATCCTAATGCGGGAGGGCCAATCAATGAGCAGTTCTTC.

This clone was picked up many times. The V call is TRBV29-1, the J call TRBJ2-1; the D gene is possibly TRBD2 (7 bases). There are 12 residues in the CDR3. The V end lost 4 bases, the J end lost 6 bases, and 10 bases lay between the germline ends. Germline CDR1 SQVTM, CDR2 ANQGSEA. The CDR3 nucleotides are TGCAGCGTTGCCGGGGGGCCCAATGAGCAGTTCTTC. Amino acid sequence: CSVAGGPNEQFF.

This clone was detected many times. This chain joins TRBV19 and TRBJ2-1; TRBD2 matches at 11 bases. V was pared by 0 bases and J by 15 bases, with 4 bases of the junction left unmatched. Germline CDR1 LNHDA, CDR2 SQIVND (reference sequence). The CDR3 spans 13 residues. The CDR3 here is CASSIEPSGRTFF. For the CDR3, the DNA is TGTGCCAGTAGTATAGAGCCTAGCGGGAGGACGTTCTTC.

This clone was observed many times. The V and J genes are TRBV2 and TRBJ1-3, with TRBD1 identical over 7 bases. V trimming: 6 bases; J trimming: 0 bases; junction bases outside the gene matches: 2. CDR3 length: 14 residues. Germline V gives CDR1 SNHLY, CDR2 FYNNEI. CDR3 nucleotides: TGTGCCAGCAGCAGGGACAGCTCTGGAAACACCATATATTTT. It yields the protein CASSRDSSGNTIYF.